These T cell receptor beta chains were read from a single sample in a study of beta chain features in type 1 diabetes. Sequenced by immunoSEQ multiplex PCR; TCRdb stores in-frame clones only, minus some. The sample records about 15,000 clones, approximately 50% being singletons. The source material was stem cell memory CD4+ T cells from blood. All receptors derive from a woman under 30 in good health. CDR3s include the opening cysteine and the closing phenylalanine or tryptophan. D genes are given only for firm matches. Only some rows state a clone size, as once, few, many or a class for expanded clones.

DNA	CDR3	J	D	size	V
TGTGCCAGCAGCCGACAGGACCTTCTAGCCAAAAACATTCAGTACTTC	CASSRQDLLAKNIQYF	TRBJ2-4	-	-	TRBV5-4
TGTGCCAGCACGAACGAGCGGGGAAATAATGAGCAGTTCTTC	CASTNERGNNEQFF	TRBJ2-1	TRBD2	-	TRBV2
TGTGCCAGCAGTTTATTTAGGTCAGGGAGGATGAACACTGAAGCTTTCTTT	CASSLFRSGRMNTEAFF	TRBJ1-1	-	-	TRBV28
TGCAGCGTTGTGGGAGACTATGGCTACACCTTC	CSVVGDYGYTF	TRBJ1-2	-	-	TRBV29-1
TGTGCCAGCAGCGTAGGTGACAGTAGTGCCTACGAGCAGTACTTC	CASSVGDSSAYEQYF	TRBJ2-7	-	-	TRBV9
TGTGCCAGCAGTGGGCTCAGAAACACCGGGGAGCTGTTTTTT	CASSGLRNTGELFF	TRBJ2-2	-	-	TRBV6-1
TGTGCCAGCAGCGCGGACAGGGGAGCTTCACCCCTCCACTTT	CASSADRGASPLHF	TRBJ1-6	TRBD1	-	TRBV5-6
TGTGCCAGCAGCTTTGGTTCCGGGACTAGCGGGGATTACGAGCAGTACTTC	CASSFGSGTSGDYEQYF	TRBJ2-7	TRBD2	few	TRBV7-9
TGTGCCAGCAGCTCGGGACAGGGATGGGACATTCAGTACTTC	CASSSGQGWDIQYF	TRBJ2-4	TRBD1	few	TRBV7-3
TGTGCCAGCAGCGAGCAGGGTACGTCGACAGATACGCAGTATTTT	CASSEQGTSTDTQYF	TRBJ2-3	-	-	TRBV7-9
TGTGCTAGTGGTTTGGGACTAGCGGGAGTCTGGGAGCAGTTCTTC	CASGLGLAGVWEQFF	TRBJ2-1	TRBD2	-	TRBV12-5
TGTGCCAGCAGCTTCTCCAGGGGCCTTAGCACAGATACGCAGTATTTT	CASSFSRGLSTDTQYF	TRBJ2-3	-	-	TRBV7-2
TGTGCCAGCGGCAAGATACAGGGTACCTATGGCTACACCTTC	CASGKIQGTYGYTF	TRBJ1-2	-	once	TRBV2
TGTGCCAGCAGTAGAGCCTCGGGCGGGAGCGCCTACGAGCAGTACTTC	CASSRASGGSAYEQYF	TRBJ2-7	TRBD2	-	TRBV7-6
TGTGCCAGCAGTGAAGGGACAGGGCGAAACACCATATATTTT	CASSEGTGRNTIYF	TRBJ1-3	TRBD1	-	TRBV6-1
TGTGCCAGTGGACTAGCGGACTACGAGCAGTACTTC	CASGLADYEQYF	TRBJ2-7	TRBD2	few	TRBV7-2
TGTGCCAGTAGTATCGCGGGCCCGAACACTGAAGCTTTCTTT	CASSIAGPNTEAFF	TRBJ1-1	-	few	TRBV19
TGTGCCAGCAGCCCCGGGGTAGGAGCTTTCTTT	CASSPGVGAFF	TRBJ1-1	-	-	TRBV6-5
TGTGCCAGCAGCGCAATGACAGCTCCGACGTGGGGGGCCAACGTCCTGACTTTC	CASSAMTAPTWGANVLTF	TRBJ2-6	-	-	TRBV5-4
TGTGCCTGCCACGGACAGGGGTCCTCCTACGAGCAGTACTTC	CACHGQGSSYEQYF	TRBJ2-7	TRBD1	-	TRBV30
TGTGCCAGTGACGGGGGACTAGCCTACAATGAGCAGTTCTTC	CASDGGLAYNEQFF	TRBJ2-1	TRBD2	-	TRBV19
TGCAGCGTTGATCTCGGGAGGGGAGATGAGCAGTTCTTC	CSVDLGRGDEQFF	TRBJ2-1	TRBD2	few	TRBV29-1
TGTGCCAGCAGCTTAGAAGGGGGACGCGAGCAGTACTTC	CASSLEGGREQYF	TRBJ2-7	-	few	TRBV7-3
TGTGCTAGTGGTTTGGTGACTAGCGGGAGTGCGGATACGCAGTATTTT	CASGLVTSGSADTQYF	TRBJ2-3	TRBD2	-	TRBV12-5
TGTGCCAGCAGCTTGGTCATGGGCCACGAGCAGTACTTC	CASSLVMGHEQYF	TRBJ2-7	-	-	TRBV5-4
TGTGCCAGCTCACCTGGGAGCATCCGGAACACCATATATTTT	CASSPGSIRNTIYF	TRBJ1-3	-	once	TRBV18
TGTGCCAGTAGTTTAGACAGGATGAACACTGAAGCTTTCTTT	CASSLDRMNTEAFF	TRBJ1-1	-	-	TRBV19
TGTGCCAGCAGTCCTCGGGACACCGAATACTATGGCTACACCTTC	CASSPRDTEYYGYTF	TRBJ1-2	-	-	TRBV6-5
TGTGCCAGCAGCCCGGCGGCAGCTTACTACGAGCAGTACTTC	CASSPAAAYYEQYF	TRBJ2-7	-	-	TRBV7-9